The 16 T cell receptor beta chains listed next were all sequenced from one sample in a study of neurological immune-mediated disorders. Time point of the sample: longitudinal time-point 3. TCRdb fed the 5' RACE reads into MiXCR, producing one record per CDR3 protein. The repertoire holds approximately 85,000 distinct CDR3 sequences, with around 4% as singletons. Sample: PBMCs. The origin of the receptors is a woman in her sixties or seventies with multiple sclerosis.

In this sample, this clonotype turned up many times. This rearrangement joins TRBV7-2 to TRBJ2-3; D gene unclear. The CDR3 sequence is 12 residues long. Germline loops: CDR1 SGHTA, CDR2 FQGNSA. V was clipped by 3 bases and J by 5 bases, with 6 bases between them. CDR3 in DNA: TGTGCCAGCAGCTTCTTCGGAGATACGCAGTATTTT. Its protein product is CASSFFGDTQYF.

The table lists this clonotype with many counts. The chain recombines TRBV11-2 with TRBJ1-6, with D hard to call. This CDR3 comprises 16 residues. Trimming shortened V by 1 base and J by 5 bases, and 12 bases separated the two germline ends. Germline V gene sequence: CDR1 SGHAT, CDR2 FQNNGV. The CDR3 region is CASSLAIRTNNSPLHF. CDR3 sequence (DNA): TGTGCCAGCAGCTTAGCAATCAGGACGAATAATTCACCCCTCCACTTT.

There are many counts of this clonotype. The chain has TRBV20-1 and TRBJ2-2; the D is unclear. The CDR3 has 12 amino acids. The germline gives CDR1 DFQATT, CDR2 SNEGSKA (reference sequence). CDR3 sequence reads: CGKTANTGELFF. The CDR3 bases are TGCGGAAAGACGGCGAACACCGGGGAGCTGTTTTTT.

This clonotype was counted a few times. This rearrangement joins TRBV18 to TRBJ1-5, with D hard to call. Germline V gives CDR1 KGHSH, CDR2 LQKENI. V dropped 8 bases and J dropped 1 base, with 18 bases sitting between them. This CDR3 is 16 amino acids long. The CDR3 bases are TGTGCCAGCACCTCCAAAGAACAAGCGAGCAATCAGCCCCAGCATTTT. Translation: CASTSKEQASNQPQHF.

This clonotype was counted ten times or more. The J gene is TRBJ2-6, the V gene TRBV12-3 or TRBV12-4; D remains unclear. Trimming took off 7 bases at V and 0 bases at J, with 7 bases between the two ends. This CDR3 has 14 amino acids. Here the CDR3 reads CASTRVSGANVLTF. DNA of the CDR3: TGTGCCAGCACCCGGGTCTCTGGGGCCAACGTCCTGACTTTC.

Many counts were recorded for this clonotype. The rearrangement links TRBV28 to TRBJ2-7, with D unclear. In germline, CDR1 is MDHEN, CDR2 SYDVKM. The V and J ends lost 5 bases and 0 bases respectively, with 8 bases between them. The CDR3 is 13 residues long. As DNA, the CDR3 is TGTGCCAGCAGTCAGTCCTTCTCCTACGAGCAGTACTTC. Its translation is CASSQSFSYEQYF.

This clonotype was observed many times. For the CDR3, the DNA is TGTGCCAGCAGCCAAAGGACGCTGGTGGCGGCCCAGTACTTC. Protein sequence: CASSQRTLVAAQYF. The genes are TRBV5-6 and TRBJ2-5; D is uncertain. The CDR3 spans 14 residues. The V end was cut by 4 bases, the J end by 9 bases, with 19 bases between. Per the germline V gene, CDR1 is SGHDT and CDR2 is YYEEEE.

At least ten counts were recorded for this clonotype. The chain is built from TRBV7-9 and TRBJ2-3; D is possibly TRBD2 (7 bases). V lost 5 bases and J lost 4, with 19 bases in between. Germline V gene lookup returns CDR1 SEHNR and CDR2 FQNEAQ (reference sequence). The CDR3 is 16 amino acids. The CDR3 loop reads CASSPPGGGGADTQYF. CDR3 sequence (DNA): TGTGCCAGCAGCCCCCCGGGGGGCGGAGGGGCAGATACGCAGTATTTT.

This clonotype was picked up many times. The CDR3 is CASSQLGRGAYNEQFF. Here the CDR3 DNA reads TGTGCCAGCAGCCAGCTGGGTCGGGGGGCTTACAATGAGCAGTTCTTC. This chain links TRBV14 with TRBJ2-1; D may be TRBD2 (7 bases). This CDR3 is built from 16 residues. Germline V gene lookup returns CDR1 SGHDN and CDR2 FVKESK. V shed 3 bases and J shed 4 bases, with 16 bases lying between them.

This clonotype appeared many times. The gene calls are TRBV5-1 and TRBJ2-1; 8 nucleotides agree with TRBD2. V shed 1 base and J 4 bases; nucleotides not matched to a gene: 1. This CDR3 comprises 14 residues. The germline V gene encodes CDR1 SGHRS and CDR2 YFSETQ. CDR3 loop: CASSLSGGYNEQFF. The DNA for the CDR3 is TGCGCCAGCAGCTTGTCGGGGGGGTACAATGAGCAGTTCTTC.

This clonotype was found many times. This chain connects TRBV5-5 to TRBJ2-5; D not resolved. Trimming took off 4 bases at V and 5 bases at J, with 9 bases between the two ends. CDR3 length equals 12 residues. The germline V gene encodes CDR1 SGHKS and CDR2 YYEKEE (reference sequence). CDR3 region: CASSPAFETQYF. CDR3 DNA: TGTGCCAGCAGCCCTGCTTTCGAGACCCAGTACTTC.

This clonotype was seen ten or more times. The chain employs TRBV24-1 and TRBJ1-1, with D perhaps matching TRBD1 (6 bases). Per germline, CDR1 KGHDR and CDR2 SFDVKD. The CDR3 has 15 residues. V lost 1 base, J lost 1 base, and 9 bases lay in between. The CDR3 loop is CATSDFAGQNTEAFF. CDR3 in DNA: TGTGCCACCAGTGATTTCGCGGGACAGAACACTGAAGCTTTCTTT.

This clonotype has ten or more counts. J is TRBJ2-3 and V is TRBV14; D not resolved. The CDR3 sequence is 13 residues long. Trimming shortened V by 4 bases and J by 3 bases, and 8 bases separated the two germline ends. Per germline, CDR1 SGHDN and CDR2 FVKESK. In DNA form, the CDR3 reads TGTGCCAGCAGCCGGGCCCTAACAGATACGCAGTATTTT. It translates to CASSRALTDTQYF. Combining the CDR3 with reference TRBV14 and TRBJ2-3 gives the whole variable domain EAGVTQFPSHSVIEKGQTVTLRCDPISGHDNLYWYRRVMGKEIKFLLHFVKESKQDESGMPNNRFLAERTGGTYSTLKVQPAELEDSGVYFCASSRALTDTQYFGPGTRLTVL.

This clonotype occurred many times. V and J are TRBV15 and TRBJ2-2, with 8 positions matching TRBD1. In germline, CDR1 is LNHNV, CDR2 YYDKDF (reference sequence). J lost 5 bases, V lost 9 bases, and 5 bases had no gene match. The CDR3 totals 13 residues. CDR3 in amino acids: CATGQGITGELFF. CDR3 DNA sequence: TGTGCCACTGGACAGGGAATTACCGGGGAGCTGTTTTTT.

Comment on this clonotype: This clone may be a read error of a much larger clone one base away. V and J are TRBV7-2 and TRBJ2-7; D is unclear. From germline, CDR1 is SGHTA and CDR2 FQGNSA. Trimming took off 4 bases at V and 0 bases at J, with 10 bases between the two ends. This CDR3 contains 14 residues. Here the CDR3 reads CASSSRVTSYEQYF. The CDR3 DNA sequence: TGTGCCAGCAGCTCCCGTGTGACCTCCTACGAGCAGTACTTC. Looking up the rest from reference TRBV7-2 and TRBJ2-7 gives the full variable domain: GAGVSQSPSNKVTEKGKDVELRCDPISGHTALYWYRQSLGQGLEFLIYFQGNSAPDKSGLPSDRFSAERTGGSVSTLTIQRTQQEDSAVYLCASSSRVTSYEQYFGPGTRLTVT.

This clonotype was recorded many times. The J gene is TRBJ2-3, the V gene TRBV20-1, with 7 bases lining up with TRBD1. The V gene's germline CDR1 is DFQATT and CDR2 SNEGSKA (reference sequence). The junction had 6 bases not matched to a gene; V was cut back by 5 bases and J by 1 base. The CDR3 has 14 amino acids. In DNA form, the CDR3 reads TGCAGTGCTCTGGTTGACAGGGGCACAGATACGCAGTATTTT. Protein: CSALVDRGTDTQYF.